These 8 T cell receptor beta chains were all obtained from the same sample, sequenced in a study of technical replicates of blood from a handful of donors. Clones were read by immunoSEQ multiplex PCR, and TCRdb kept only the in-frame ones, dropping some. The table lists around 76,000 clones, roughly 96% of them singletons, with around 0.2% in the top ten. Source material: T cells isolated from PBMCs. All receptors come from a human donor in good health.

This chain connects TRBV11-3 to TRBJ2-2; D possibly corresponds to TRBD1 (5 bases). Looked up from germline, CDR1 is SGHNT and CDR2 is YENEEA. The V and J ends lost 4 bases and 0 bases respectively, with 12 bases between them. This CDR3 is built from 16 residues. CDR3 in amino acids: CASSSAGSPNTGELFF. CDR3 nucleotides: TGTGCCAGCAGCTCAGCAGGGTCTCCGAACACCGGGGAGCTGTTTTTT.

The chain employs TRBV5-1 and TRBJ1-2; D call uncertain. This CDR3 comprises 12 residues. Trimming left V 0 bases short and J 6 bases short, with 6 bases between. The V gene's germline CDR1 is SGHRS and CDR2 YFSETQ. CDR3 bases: TGCGCCAGCAGCTTGGCCGAGGATGGCTACACCTTC. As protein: CASSLAEDGYTF.

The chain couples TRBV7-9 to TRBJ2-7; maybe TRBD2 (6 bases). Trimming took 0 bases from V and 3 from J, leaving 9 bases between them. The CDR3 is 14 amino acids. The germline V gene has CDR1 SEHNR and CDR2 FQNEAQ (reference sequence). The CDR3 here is CASSLARGNYEQYF. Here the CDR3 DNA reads TGTGCCAGCAGCTTAGCACGGGGGAACTACGAGCAGTACTTC.

The CDR3 coding sequence is TGTGCCAGCCAAGGGACAGGGTTCAGCAATCAGCCCCAGCATTTT. Residues: CASQGTGFSNQPQHF. The J gene is TRBJ1-5, the V gene TRBV28, with TRBD1 matching 9 bases. The ends lost 8 bases at V and 1 base at J; junction bases unmatched: 6. Germline loops: CDR1 MDHEN, CDR2 SYDVKM. The CDR3 consists of 15 residues.

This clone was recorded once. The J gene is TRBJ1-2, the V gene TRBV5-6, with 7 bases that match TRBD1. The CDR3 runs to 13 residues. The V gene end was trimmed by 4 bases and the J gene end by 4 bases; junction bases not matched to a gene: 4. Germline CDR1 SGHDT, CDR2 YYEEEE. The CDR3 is CASSPGTVYGYTF. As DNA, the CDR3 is TGTGCCAGCAGCCCTGGGACAGTCTATGGCTACACCTTC. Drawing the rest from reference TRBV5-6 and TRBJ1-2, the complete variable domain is DAGVTQSPTHLIKTRGQQVTLRCSPKSGHDTVSWYQQALGQGPQFIFQYYEEEERQRGNFPDRFSGHQFPNYSSELNVNALLLGDSALYLCASSPGTVYGYTFGSGTRLTVV.

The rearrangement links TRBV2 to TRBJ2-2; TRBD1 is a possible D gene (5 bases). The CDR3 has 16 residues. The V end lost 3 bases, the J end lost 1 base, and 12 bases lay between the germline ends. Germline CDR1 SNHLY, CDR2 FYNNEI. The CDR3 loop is CASSEFGHENTGELFF. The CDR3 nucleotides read TGTGCCAGCAGTGAGTTTGGACACGAGAACACCGGGGAGCTGTTTTTT.

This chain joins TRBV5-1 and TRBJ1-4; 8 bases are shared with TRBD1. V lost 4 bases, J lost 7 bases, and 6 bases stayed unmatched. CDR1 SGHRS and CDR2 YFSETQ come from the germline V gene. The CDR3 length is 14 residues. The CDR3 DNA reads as TGCGCCAGCAGCCTGGACAGGGAGGGTGAAAAACTGTTTTTT. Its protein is CASSLDREGEKLFF.

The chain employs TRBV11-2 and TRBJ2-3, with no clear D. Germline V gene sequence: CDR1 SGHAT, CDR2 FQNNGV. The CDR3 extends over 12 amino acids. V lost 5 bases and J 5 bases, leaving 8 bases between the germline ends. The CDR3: CASSPSRDTQYF. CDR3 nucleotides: TGTGCCAGCAGCCCTAGTAGAGATACGCAGTATTTT.